This TCR beta chain is drawn from a study of T cell responses to AZD1222 COVID-19 vaccine. Whole-study results and caveats: Seropositive at baseline were only five or six AZD1222 recipients.

The repertoire was sequenced with immunoSEQ multiplex PCR; TCRdb's copy has only in-frame clones and lacks some. The sample lists approximately 170,000 clones, around 85% occurring once. CDR3 length: 15 amino acids. Trimming stripped 3 bases from V and 0 bases from J, with 11 bases between. CDR1 PRHDT and CDR2 FYEKMQ come from the germline V gene (reference sequence). On this clone: Its antigen is still unknown.

The source was peripheral blood, collected 28 days after the second AZD1222 dose. The J gene is TRBJ1-2, the V gene TRBV13; D uncertain. The sequence was collected from an adult who received the AZD1222 COVID-19 vaccine. The CDR3 bases are TGTGCCAGCAGCTTGCCTCGGGTGTCTAACTATGGCTACACCTTC. This translates into CASSLPRVSNYGYTF.